These 3 T cell receptor beta chains were all obtained from the same sample, sequenced in a study of vaccination and CD4 T cells after COVID-19. Described treatment: roughly ten-day PBMC culture with coronavirus spike peptide pools or control peptides (ViraFEST assay). Sequencing of DNA taken from cultured CD4+ T cells relied on the Oncomine TCR Beta short-read assay. TCRdb redid the calling of the PCR reads with MiXCR, one entry per CDR3 protein. The data hold about 14,000 distinct CDR3 sequences, with approximately 57% observed a single time. Antigens of these TCRs are unknown. The sample taken for sequencing was CD4+ T cells from blood, cultured in vitro. These TCRs come from a human donor who had recovered from COVID-19.

The chain combines TRBV7-9 with TRBJ2-2; D is ambiguous. CDR1 is SEHNR, CDR2 FQNEAQ, per germline (reference sequence). The CDR3 sequence is 15 residues long. V dropped 3 bases and J dropped 3 bases, with 11 bases sitting between them. The CDR3 coding sequence is TGTGCCAGCAGCTTTGATTGGCGCGACACCGGGGAGCTGTTTTTT. The encoded protein is CASSFDWRDTGELFF.

The CDR3 reads CASSLTWRTEAFF. The DNA of the CDR3 is TGTGCCAGCAGTCTGACCTGGAGGACTGAAGCTTTCTTT. J is TRBJ1-1 and V is TRBV2; D unclear. There are 13 residues in the CDR3. V lost 5 bases and J 5 bases, leaving 12 bases between the germline ends. Germline assignment: CDR1 SNHLY and CDR2 FYNNEI. The complete variable domain, with remaining parts taken from reference TRBV2 and TRBJ1-1, reads EPEVTQTPSHQVTQMGQEVILRCVPISNHLYFYWYRQILGQKVEFLVSFYNNEISEKSEIFDDQFSVERPDGSNFTLKIRSTKLEDSAMYFCASSLTWRTEAFFGQGTRLTVV.

The chain links TRBV10-3 to TRBJ2-3, with a tentative D call TRBD2 (6 bases). V lost 2 bases to trimming and J lost 2 bases, with 11 bases between them. Germline V CDR1 and CDR2: ENHRY, SYGVKD. The CDR3 sequence is 15 residues long. The CDR3 loop is CAISEGGGNTDTQYF. For the CDR3, the DNA is TGTGCCATCAGTGAGGGGGGAGGCAACACAGATACGCAGTATTTT.